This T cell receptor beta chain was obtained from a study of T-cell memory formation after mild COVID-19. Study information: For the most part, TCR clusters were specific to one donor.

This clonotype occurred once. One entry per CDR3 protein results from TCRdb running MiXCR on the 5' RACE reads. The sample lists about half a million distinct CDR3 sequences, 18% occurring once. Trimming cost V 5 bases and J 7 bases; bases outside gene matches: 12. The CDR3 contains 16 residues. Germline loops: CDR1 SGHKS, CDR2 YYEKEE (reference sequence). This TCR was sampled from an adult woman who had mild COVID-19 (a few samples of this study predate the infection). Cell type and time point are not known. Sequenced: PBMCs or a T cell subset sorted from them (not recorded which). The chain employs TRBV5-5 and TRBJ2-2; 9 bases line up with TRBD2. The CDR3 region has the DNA TGTGCCAGCAGGCCAGGACTAGCGTATCGGATCGGGGAGCTGTTTTTT. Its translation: CASRPGLAYRIGELFF.